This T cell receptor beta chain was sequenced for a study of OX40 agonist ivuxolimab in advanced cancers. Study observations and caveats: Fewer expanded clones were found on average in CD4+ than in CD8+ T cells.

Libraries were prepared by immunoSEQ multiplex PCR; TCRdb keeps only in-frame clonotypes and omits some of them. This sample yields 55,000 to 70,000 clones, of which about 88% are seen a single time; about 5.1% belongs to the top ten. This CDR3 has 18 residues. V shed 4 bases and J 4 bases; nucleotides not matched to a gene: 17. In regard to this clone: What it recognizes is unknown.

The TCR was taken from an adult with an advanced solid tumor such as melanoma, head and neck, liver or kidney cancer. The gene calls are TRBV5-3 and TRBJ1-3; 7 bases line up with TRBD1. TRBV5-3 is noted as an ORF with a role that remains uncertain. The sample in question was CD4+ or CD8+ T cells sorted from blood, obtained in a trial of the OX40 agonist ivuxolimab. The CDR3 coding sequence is TGTGCCAGAAGCAAGACAGGGAAATATTCTCGAGTCGGAAACACCATATATTTT. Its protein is CARSKTGKYSRVGNTIYF.